This TCR beta chain derives from a study of blood T cell repertoires in COVID-19. Sequencing was performed with immunoSEQ multiplex PCR; in TCRdb, only in-frame clones are kept and a portion is missing. The sample records roughly 38,000 clones, around 80% being singletons. The CDR3 extends over 15 amino acids. V was pared by 4 bases and J by 8 bases, with 12 bases of the junction left unmatched. CDR1 and CDR2 (germline): SGHRS, YFSETQ. The chain links TRBV5-1 to TRBJ2-1; 7 bases map to TRBD1. The sample taken for sequencing was peripheral blood. This TCR was sampled from a man between 60 and 75 years old with acute or convalescent COVID-19. In DNA, the CDR3 is TGCGCCAGCAGCCCAGGACAGGCCCAAGGAGATGAGCAGTTCTTC. This codes for CASSPGQAQGDEQFF.